These T cell receptor beta chains were read from a single sample in a study of naive and memory T cell subsets. Each CDR3 protein is one row after TCRdb ran MiXCR on the UMI-ligation and nested PCR reads. Of about 1,400 distinct CDR3 sequences detected, almost 7.5% appear once; the ten largest clones hold 86%. The specimen sequenced was CD8+ TEMRA cells from blood. The receptors shown here come from a human donor in good health. Both conserved end residues are part of each CDR3. The order of the fields is clone size, V gene, J gene, D gene, CDR3 protein. D genes are given only for firm matches. Some rows have no size entry. The others give once, few or many, or a class for an expanded clone.

many,TRBV20-1,TRBJ2-7,NA,CSARDPGSEQYF
few,TRBV19,TRBJ2-1,TRBD2,CASSPRSGIEQFF
few,TRBV4-3,TRBJ2-1,NA,CASSQDSKMGDEQFF
many,TRBV20-1,TRBJ2-1,TRBD2,CSARDVQRESNEQFF
many,TRBV29-1,TRBJ2-3,TRBD1,CSVWLGGGFF
medium-sized,TRBV4-3,TRBJ2-6,NA,CASSQVAGTGANVLTF
many,TRBV7-8,TRBJ2-7,NA,CASSFSGGPSYEQYF
NA,TRBV15,TRBJ2-3,TRBD1,CATSRHTGTGSDTQYF
few,TRBV7-6,TRBJ1-2,TRBD1,CASSSTLTGAAGYTF
few,TRBV2,TRBJ1-2,NA,CASSEIRTEANYGYTF
few,TRBV10-3,TRBJ2-7,TRBD1,CAISEGTVAYEQYF
few,TRBV4-3,TRBJ2-1,NA,CASSPPGGDEQFF
few,TRBV29-1,TRBJ2-7,NA,CSVDTGFHEQYF
NA,TRBV29-1,TRBJ2-7,NA,CSVIRDNSYEQYF
medium-sized,TRBV6-4,TRBJ1-6,NA,CASSPDSENSPLHF
few,TRBV6-4,TRBJ2-7,NA,CASRIGPYYEQYF
NA,TRBV25-1,TRBJ2-2,TRBD2,CASSELAGNTGELFF
medium-sized,TRBV15,TRBJ2-7,NA,CATSRDWGDGAYEQYF
few,TRBV12-3/TRBV12-4,TRBJ1-1,NA,CASSYMNTEAFF
many,TRBV28,TRBJ1-1,NA,CASSLYATEAFF
few,TRBV29-1,TRBJ1-4,NA,CSVEVISTDTRSTNEKLFF
medium-sized,TRBV4-3,TRBJ2-3,TRBD2,CASSQDLAGGPDTQYF
many,TRBV7-6,TRBJ2-1,TRBD2,CASSESSGTYEQFF
many,TRBV9,TRBJ2-7,TRBD1,CASSVTGDSYEQYF
NA,TRBV11-2,TRBJ2-3,NA,CASSLVPDTQYF
NA,TRBV7-8,TRBJ2-7,NA,CASSLAARGYEQYF
NA,TRBV28,TRBJ2-1,NA,CASSLSQPYKEQFF
NA,TRBV6-4,TRBJ2-3,TRBD2,CASSDSTSGSTDTQYF
NA,TRBV18,TRBJ2-7,NA,CASSSVGTTYEQYF
NA,TRBV4-1,TRBJ1-1,NA,CASSQEGHVNTEAFF
NA,TRBV5-8,TRBJ1-4,NA,CASSLRTGGREKLFF
NA,TRBV28,TRBJ2-7,TRBD2,CASSRTSRPPEQYF
NA,TRBV12-3/TRBV12-4,TRBJ2-1,NA,CASSFGGHNEQLF
many,TRBV11-2,TRBJ1-2,NA,CASSLGYSSNYGYTF
many,TRBV28,TRBJ2-7,NA,CASSLGTAPLEQYF
NA,TRBV7-2,TRBJ1-2,TRBD1,CASSLGTGDYGYTF
many,TRBV29-1,TRBJ2-1,NA,CSVAWSGARGDEQFF
NA,TRBV19,TRBJ2-7,NA,CASSPGMGYEQYF
NA,TRBV27,TRBJ2-3,TRBD2,CASSPSGLAGNTDTQYF
few,TRBV2,TRBJ2-2,TRBD1,CASTGFGQGTGELFF
few,TRBV29-1,TRBJ2-7,NA,CSVSSGSYEQYF
few,TRBV27,TRBJ1-2,TRBD1,CASSLTGGASGYTF
many,TRBV7-8,TRBJ2-2,TRBD1,CASSLDTDRRNTGELFF
large,TRBV4-1,TRBJ2-7,TRBD1,CASAGTGEDEQYF
many,TRBV28,TRBJ2-1,NA,CASSPPLTAEQFF
many,TRBV6-5,TRBJ2-7,TRBD2,CASSSGGSWYEQYF
many,TRBV9,TRBJ2-1,NA,CASSVGQSGEQFF
NA,TRBV20-1,TRBJ2-7,TRBD2,CSARDPSGSYEQYF
NA,TRBV30,TRBJ2-1,TRBD2,CAWSVAGGLNEQFF
medium-sized,TRBV10-1,TRBJ2-2,TRBD2,CASSESTSGRVNTGELFF
many,TRBV4-3,TRBJ1-4,TRBD1,CASSQELGTGNEKLFF
NA,TRBV18,TRBJ1-4,NA,CASSAGDNEKLFF
many,TRBV5-1,TRBJ2-1,TRBD2,CASNAASGLYNEQFF
NA,TRBV10-1,TRBJ2-5,TRBD2,CASRDRLAIETQYF
medium-sized,TRBV15,TRBJ2-3,TRBD2,CATRLSGRAFLTDTQYF